Detailed here is one T cell receptor beta chain. This clone was detected once. Its antigen target is currently unknown. No base quality information exists; no much larger clone differs at one position. TCR CDR3 regions were amplified from genomic DNA by multiplex PCR using the deep immunoSEQ assay. Genomic DNA extracted from each cell subset was distributed evenly over all wells of several immunoSEQ 96-well plates, and each plate served as one replicate. For sorted subsets, roughly 0.2 ug genomic DNA, equal to about 30,000 T cell genomes, was loaded into each replicate PCR. The purified libraries were quantified using a Qubit 3.0 fluorometer, sized with a Bioanalyzer 2100, and then quantified again using the KAPA Library Quantification kit. Every immunoSEQ 96-well plate was sequenced on a dedicated single-read 150-cycle Illumina NextSeq 550 flow cell. The published analysis was carried out like this. Because the immunoSEQ output included only junctional sequences and no quality scores, the filtering could not be the same as the filtering used for full-length reads. Sequences were annotated with PyIR, a Python wrapper for IgBLAST v1.9, using IMGT germline references to assign V/J genes and CDR3. Any read was removed if the V/J assignment was weak (E-value above 1e-6), the CDR3 was missing, or the read contained stop codons, out-of-frame junctions, or ambiguous translated residues. V3J clonotypes were defined as sequences sharing an identical inferred V gene, J gene, and CDR3 amino acid sequence. The percentage overlap between two repertoires was calculated by dividing the number of shared unique clonotypes by the size of the smaller repertoire. Three approaches were used to assess repertoire richness: RTK rarefaction, the Chao1 estimator, and Recon v2.1 estimates of unobserved clonotypes. Generation probabilities were computed with OLGA for all TCRbeta clonotypes obtained by the gDNA method from a few donors. The immuneACCESS repertoire file appears here via TCRdb, limited to in-frame rearrangements. These files lack a portion of the clones; in checked studies, under half of the deficit traces to unresolved V genes, and the cause of the others is not known. The V and J calls and clone size are taken from that table; D and trimming were inferred from the DNA. The sample records some 2,100,000 clones, around 95% of which are singletons. The ten largest make up approximately 0.13% of the sample.

The germline V gene sets CDR1 to LGHNA and CDR2 to YSLEER. Measured from the cysteine to the phenylalanine, the CDR3 is 16 residues long. Kept here is only the CDR3 DNA, which spans 48 bases and is read in frame from base 1. At the junction V is shortened by 3 bases and J by 6 bases; bases outside the gene matches: 5. Healthy HIV-negative adults with no recently reported acute infections or vaccinations were included as donors. Every donor was a Caucasian adult residing in Nashville, Tennessee, USA. Magnetic negative selection was used to enrich CD4+ T cells, after which naive cells were positively selected on CD45RA and the negative fraction became the memory subset. Blood was obtained by leukapheresis, after which PBMCs were separated by Ficoll-Histopaque density gradient centrifugation and cryopreserved in liquid nitrogen vapor phase. Purity and quantity of every magnetically sorted T cell population were checked by analytical flow cytometry. From each sorted fraction, genomic DNA was isolated and quantified by UV absorbance on a Nanodrop 2000c.

The sample belongs to a study of shared clonotypes between healthy human individuals (dated by TCRdb to between 2020 and 2021). For the study in its entirety: The cohort comprised two women and three men aged 18 to 49 years. For each donor, CD4 naive and CD4 memory were each run on three plates, CD8 naive on two plates, and CD8 memory on one plate. The study deeply sequenced blood TCR repertoires of about 5 healthy adults to estimate repertoire size and the extent of clonotype sharing between individuals. Libraries were prepared and TCR repertoires were sequenced by different laboratories using diverse techniques, in order to increase sequencing depth and limit assay-specific biases. Between about 0.8 and 9 billion PBMCs per donor were obtained by leukapheresis. Points the paper makes about the study in general: Incomplete sequencing was indicated by rarefaction of sorted-subset datasets, despite the large sequencing depth. Estimated clonotype richness was generally larger for naive than for memory subsets. Compared with non-shared clonotypes, the clonotypes found in all four sorted-subset donors had higher generation probabilities. Pairwise subsampling led to the expectation that sequencing depth would affect the degree of clonotype sharing among donors. Because the study included only a small number of donors, the genetic and exposure-history diversity represented was limited. Across a handful of donors, around 5% of naive CD4, approximately 3.6% of naive CD8, under 2.5% of memory CD4, and roughly 0.41% of memory CD8 clonotypes were shared. Sampling was restricted to blood, and TCR repertoires in tissues likely differ from the TCR repertoires found in blood.

The sequence joins TRBV4-3 to TRBJ1-6, with 10 central nucleotides matching TRBD1. The source of this sequence is a man aged 18-30 years in good health. Material for sequencing was naive CD4+ T cells sorted from blood. The sample's cell subset or site label is to be understood as: CD45RA+ positively selected. The nucleotides read TGCGCCAGCAGCCAGATGGGACAGGGGCTTAATTCACCCCTCCACTTT. This encodes CASSQMGQGLNSPLHF.